This TCR beta chain was captured by sequencing in a study of technical replicates of blood from a handful of donors. Looked up from germline, CDR1 is GTSNPN and CDR2 is SVGIG (reference sequence). After removal of 3 bases from V and 3 bases from J, the junction contained 1 base not matched to a gene. The CDR3 extends over 13 amino acids. TCRdb keeps only in-frame clones here, not all; method: immunoSEQ multiplex PCR. Among 50,000 to 65,000 clones listed, nearly 95% were seen once. The sequence came from a human donor in good health. Some clones in this sample may be carry-over from other donors' samples. The sample taken for sequencing was PBMCs. The rearrangement uses TRBV30 and TRBJ2-1; 8 nucleotides line up with TRBD2. The CDR3 sequence: CAWRGLVYNEQFF. The CDR3 nucleotides read TGTGCCTGGAGGGGACTAGTCTACAATGAGCAGTTCTTC. The complete variable domain, with remaining parts taken from reference TRBV30 and TRBJ2-1, reads SQTIHQWPATLVQPVGSPLSLECTVEGTSNPNLYWYRQAAGRGLQLLFYSVGIGQISSEVPQNLSASRPQDRQFILSSKKLLLSDSGFYLCAWRGLVYNEQFFGPGTRLTVL.